One sample yielded the 32 T cell receptor beta chains listed below, sequenced in a study of quantifying T cell responses using KT2 cells. Study-wide context: cDNA was made from DNase-treated RNA using alpha and beta constant primers.

A single-stranded UMI oligo with SP2 sequence was ligated to cDNA 3' ends. The first PCR ran approximately 4 cycles with an equimolar RC1.1 and RC1.2 beta primer mix. TCRdb reprocessed the UMI-ligation and nested PCR reads via MiXCR and lists one record per CDR3 protein. Of roughly 38,000 distinct CDR3 sequences in the sample, over 15% were seen once. The specimen was PBMCs spiked with cells of the T cell clone KT2. These receptors all come from a human donor.

V gene TRBV27 combines with J gene TRBJ2-1; 7 positions agree with TRBD1. There are 15 residues in the CDR3. CDR1 is MNHEY and CDR2 is SMNVEV in the germline V gene (reference sequence). Trimming took 7 bases from V and 9 from J; bases not matched to a gene: 15. The CDR3 DNA reads TGTGCCAGCAAGATGCAGGGACAGCCCTTCGGTGAGCAGTTCTTC. Its translation is CASKMQGQPFGEQFF.

V usage is TRBV7-8 and J usage is TRBJ1-1; D is uncertain. Trimming removed 5 bases at V and 0 bases at J, with 13 bases between. This CDR3 is 15 amino acids long. In germline, CDR1 is SGHVS, CDR2 FQNEAQ. The CDR3 sequence is CASSPYRQLNTEAFF. The CDR3 bases are TGTGCCAGCAGCCCTTACCGGCAACTGAACACTGAAGCTTTCTTT.

This clonotype has only a few counts. The chain is built from TRBV25-1 and TRBJ1-1, with TRBD1 matching over 7 bases. Trimming cost V 5 bases and J 1 base; bases outside gene matches: 13. The CDR3 runs to 17 residues. Germline V lookup: CDR1 MGHDK, CDR2 SYGVNS. The CDR3 nucleotides are TGTGCCAGCAGTTCAGCTCGACAGGGACGTAAGAACACTGAAGCTTTCTTT. It is translated as CASSSARQGRKNTEAFF.

The chain combines TRBV14 with TRBJ1-5, with 7 bases identical to TRBD1. The junction had 16 bases not matched to a gene; V was cut back by 5 bases and J by 0 bases. This CDR3 has 19 amino acids. Germline-derived CDR1 and CDR2 are SGHDN and FVKESK. CDR3 amino acids: CASSLQSGGSPDSNQPQHF. The CDR3 DNA sequence: TGTGCCAGCAGCTTACAGTCAGGGGGGTCCCCCGATAGCAATCAGCCCCAGCATTTT.

This clonotype was detected only a few times. The chain links TRBV9 to TRBJ1-5, with D possibly TRBD1 on 5 matching bases. CDR1 and CDR2 (germline): SGDLS, YYNGEE. The CDR3 length is 14 residues. V lost 4 bases to trimming and J lost 7 bases, with 15 bases between them. Written as DNA, the CDR3 is TGTGCCAGCAGCCCCCATGGGGGGAACCAGCCCCAGCATTTT. Translating it yields CASSPHGGNQPQHF.

V usage is TRBV20-1 and J usage is TRBJ2-3; TRBD2 matches 7 bases. The V and J ends lost 0 bases and 0 bases, in that order; junction bases with no gene match: 6. The germline gives CDR1 DFQATT, CDR2 SNEGSKA (reference sequence). There are 16 residues in the CDR3. DNA for the CDR3: TGCAGTGCTAGAGATCCAGCGGGATCTAGCACAGATACGCAGTATTTT. It yields the protein CSARDPAGSSTDTQYF.

Ten or more counts support this clonotype. This chain uses TRBV5-8 with TRBJ2-1, with 7 nucleotides matching TRBD1. Losses at the gene ends were 9 bases for V and 2 bases for J; bases not matched to a gene: 14. The germline V gene encodes CDR1 SGHTS and CDR2 YDEGEE. The CDR3 is 16 amino acids. The CDR3 DNA sequence: TGTGCCACCAAACTCCGAACAGGGGCAACCTACAATGAGCAGTTCTTC. Translating gives CATKLRTGATYNEQFF.

The chain recombines TRBV7-2 with TRBJ2-7; 8 positions match TRBD2. The germline V gene encodes CDR1 SGHTA and CDR2 FQGNSA. V lost 3 bases to trimming and J lost 0 bases; unmatched junction nucleotides: 4. The CDR3 sequence is 15 residues long. CDR3 protein: CASSLLAGSSYEQYF. In DNA form, the CDR3 reads TGTGCCAGCAGCTTGCTAGCGGGTAGCTCCTACGAGCAGTACTTC.

This clonotype was recorded at least ten times. The genes are TRBV7-3 and TRBJ2-5; 15 nucleotides agree with TRBD2. Germline V gene sequence: CDR1 SGHTA, CDR2 FQGTGA. Trimming at V came to 5 bases and at J to 2 bases, leaving 3 bases not matched to a gene. The CDR3 extends over 16 amino acids. The CDR3 here is CASSPGLAGGQETQYF. The CDR3 DNA reads as TGTGCCAGCAGCCCTGGACTAGCGGGAGGGCAAGAGACCCAGTACTTC.

The chain recombines TRBV4-3 with TRBJ1-4; a possible D gene is TRBD1 (5 bases). Trimming pared 0 bases from V and 6 bases from J, leaving 11 bases between. The CDR3 length is 15 residues. Germline CDR1 and CDR2: LGHNA and YSLEER. CDR3 region: CASSQDQGIDEKLFF. In DNA form, the CDR3 reads TGCGCCAGCAGCCAAGATCAGGGTATAGATGAAAAACTGTTTTTT.

This chain joins TRBV5-6 and TRBJ2-1, with D maybe TRBD1 (5 bases). Per germline, CDR1 SGHDT and CDR2 YYEEEE. The CDR3 length is 12 residues. Trimming left V 4 bases short and J 13 bases short, with 15 bases between. The CDR3 sequence: CASSAPRAEQFF. In nucleotides, the CDR3 is TGTGCCAGCAGCGCGCCCAGGGCCGAACAGTTCTTC.

This clonotype was recorded a few times. The V call is TRBV29-1, the J call TRBJ1-5; unclear D gene. The germline V and J ends were trimmed by 8 bases and 1 base, with 9 bases remaining between them. The CDR3 runs to 12 residues. CDR1 and CDR2 from the germline V gene are SQVTM and ANQGSEA. The CDR3 sequence: CSPWRSNQPQHF. The CDR3 bases are TGCAGCCCGTGGCGGAGCAATCAGCCCCAGCATTTT.

The chain employs TRBV5-1 and TRBJ1-1; no firm D call. Trimming left V 0 bases short and J 1 base short, with 4 bases between. The germline gives CDR1 SGHRS, CDR2 YFSETQ. This CDR3 spans 13 amino acids. The CDR3 DNA is TGCGCCAGCAGCTTGGAGACGAACACTGAAGCTTTCTTT. This translates into CASSLETNTEAFF.

This clonotype was picked up many times. The chain links TRBV7-2 to TRBJ1-5; no firm D call. This CDR3 spans 13 amino acids. Germline CDR1 SGHTA, CDR2 FQGNSA. The V end was cut by 3 bases, the J end by 6 bases, with 9 bases between. CDR3 DNA sequence: TGTGCCAGCAGCTTTCGCCGGGGTCAGCCCCAGCATTTT. As protein: CASSFRRGQPQHF. The full variable domain, its missing parts supplied by reference TRBV7-2 and TRBJ1-5, is GAGVSQSPSNKVTEKGKDVELRCDPISGHTALYWYRQSLGQGLEFLIYFQGNSAPDKSGLPSDRFSAERTGGSVSTLTIQRTQQEDSAVYLCASSFRRGQPQHFGDGTRLSIL.

The rearrangement links TRBV6-2 or TRBV6-3 to TRBJ1-1; 11 positions match TRBD1. The CDR3 spans 13 residues. CDR1 and CDR2 (germline): MNHEY, SVGEGT. Trimming at V came to 7 bases and at J to 5 bases, leaving 3 bases not matched to a gene. In nucleotides, the CDR3 is TGTGCCAGCAAGGGACAGGGGGTAACTGAAGCTTTCTTT. This encodes CASKGQGVTEAFF.

This clonotype has just a few counts. The chain couples TRBV20-1 to TRBJ2-3; 8 bases are shared with TRBD2. Trimming removed 6 bases from V and 0 bases from J; junction bases left unmatched: 8. This CDR3 contains 15 residues. Germline loops: CDR1 DFQATT, CDR2 SNEGSKA (reference sequence). This chain's CDR3 is CSAYSGRASTDTQYF. In nucleotides, the CDR3 is TGCAGTGCCTACAGCGGGAGAGCTAGCACAGATACGCAGTATTTT.

The genes are TRBV5-1 and TRBJ2-3; D gene ambiguous. The CDR3 extends over 13 amino acids. Trimming took 0 bases from V and 1 from J, leaving 3 bases between them. Germline loops: CDR1 SGHRS, CDR2 YFSETQ. CDR3 in DNA: TGCGCCAGCAGCTTGGGGCGCACAGATACGCAGTATTTT. Its translation: CASSLGRTDTQYF.

This clonotype was observed a few times. The CDR3 protein is CASSLWANYEQYF. CDR3 bases: TGCGCCAGCAGCTTGTGGGCGAACTACGAGCAGTACTTC. This sequence joins TRBV5-1 and TRBJ2-7, with D uncertain. V gave up 1 base and J gave up 3 bases, with 8 bases separating them. This CDR3 region has 13 residues. Per the germline V gene, CDR1 is SGHRS and CDR2 is YFSETQ.

V is TRBV10-2 and J is TRBJ1-1; tentatively, D is TRBD1 (5 bases). The CDR3 runs to 13 residues. V lost 4 bases, J lost 1 base, and 7 bases lay in between. Per the germline V gene, CDR1 is WSHSY and CDR2 is SAAADI. CDR3 nucleotide sequence: TGCGCCAGCAGTGCGGGGACGAACACTGAAGCTTTCTTT. Residues: CASSAGTNTEAFF.

By share of the sample, this clonotype is medium-sized. The genes are TRBV20-1 and TRBJ2-7; TRBD2 matches at 8 bases. V dropped 5 bases and J dropped 1; count of bases not matched to a gene: 7. Germline CDR1 and CDR2: DFQATT and SNEGSKA (reference sequence). The length of the CDR3 is 14 residues. DNA of the CDR3: TGCAGTGCTCCACGGGGACTAGATTCCTACGAGCAGTACTTC. The encoded protein is CSAPRGLDSYEQYF.

This chain joins TRBV11-2 and TRBJ2-7; D is perhaps TRBD1 or TRBD2 (6 bases each). V lost 7 bases, J lost 4 bases, and 20 bases lay in between. CDR3 size: 15 residues. Germline V gene data show CDR1 as SGHAT and CDR2 as FQNNGV. The CDR3 loop reads CASIISPGAVYEQYF. CDR3 nucleotides: TGTGCCAGCATCATCAGCCCGGGGGCGGTATACGAGCAGTACTTC.

V gene TRBV25-1 combines with J gene TRBJ2-5; 7 bases fit TRBD1. This CDR3 has 13 residues. The germline V gene has CDR1 MGHDK and CDR2 SYGVNS. With V trimmed by 5 bases and J by 3 bases, 3 bases remained unmatched. Written as DNA, the CDR3 is TGTGCCAGCAGTCGGCAGGGGGAAGAGACCCAGTACTTC. This encodes CASSRQGEETQYF.

This clonotype was picked up a small number of times. J is TRBJ2-6 and V is TRBV6-5; D not resolved. V shed 6 bases and J shed 0 bases, with 9 bases lying between them. This CDR3 is 15 amino acids long. Germline V lookup: CDR1 MNHEY, CDR2 SVGAGI. The CDR3 reads CASSPRSSGANVLTF. Here the CDR3 DNA reads TGTGCCAGCAGCCCGCGGAGCTCTGGGGCCAACGTCCTGACTTTC.

This chain links TRBV6-2 or TRBV6-3 with TRBJ2-5; no reliable D call. Germline V gene lookup returns CDR1 MNHEY and CDR2 SVGEGT. V was shortened by 5 bases and J by 1 base, with 8 bases between the two germline ends. The CDR3 is made up of 13 amino acids. The CDR3: CASSKHVQETQYF. Written as DNA, the CDR3 is TGTGCCAGCAGTAAACACGTCCAAGAGACCCAGTACTTC.

This clonotype showed up many times. This chain links TRBV29-1 with TRBJ1-5; no reliable D call. The CDR3 spans 12 residues. Trimming left V 4 bases short and J 1 base short, with 5 bases between. Germline V gene lookup returns CDR1 SQVTM and CDR2 ANQGSEA. The CDR3 coding sequence is TGCAGCGTTGGATCGAGCAATCAGCCCCAGCATTTT. It yields the protein CSVGSSNQPQHF.

V is TRBV21-1 and J is TRBJ1-1; TRBD1 is taken as the D call from the table, unchecked against the DNA. TRBV21-1 is a listed pseudogene. The CDR3 runs 15 residues. The CDR3 loop reads CASSKYDRRNTEAFF. Written as DNA, the CDR3 is TGTGCCAGCAGCAAATATGACAGACGGAACACTGAAGCTTTCTTT.

V usage is TRBV27 and J usage is TRBJ2-5; 12 bases map to TRBD2. The CDR3 length is 17 residues. The germline V gene encodes CDR1 MNHEY and CDR2 SMNVEV (reference sequence). The V segment lost 2 bases and the J segment 7 bases; nucleotides outside the gene matches: 11. CDR3 DNA sequence: TGTGCCAGCAGTTTAGTGGTTTGGACTAGCGGGAAGGGGACCCAGTACTTC. This translates into CASSLVVWTSGKGTQYF.

The chain is built from TRBV7-2 and TRBJ2-1; tentatively, D is TRBD2 (8 bases). The CDR3 is made up of 19 amino acids. Germline V gives CDR1 SGHTA, CDR2 FQGNSA. V was cut by 3 bases and J by 0 bases, with 21 bases left in between. The CDR3 reads CASSFDRVLAGSSYNEQFF. CDR3 DNA: TGTGCCAGCAGCTTTGACAGGGTGCTAGCGGGTAGCTCCTACAATGAGCAGTTCTTC. The complete variable domain, with remaining parts taken from reference TRBV7-2 and TRBJ2-1, reads GAGVSQSPSNKVTEKGKDVELRCDPISGHTALYWYRQSLGQGLEFLIYFQGNSAPDKSGLPSDRFSAERTGGSVSTLTIQRTQQEDSAVYLCASSFDRVLAGSSYNEQFFGPGTRLTVL.

This clonotype was detected ten times or more. This chain connects TRBV20-1 to TRBJ1-6, with TRBD1 as a possible D gene (6 bases). CDR1 is DFQATT and CDR2 is SNEGSKA in the germline V gene (reference sequence). The CDR3 covers 16 residues. V gave up 0 bases and J gave up 5 bases, with 14 bases separating them. The DNA for the CDR3 is TGCAGTGCTAGAGATCATAGGGGGTTGAATAATTCACCCCTCCACTTT. The encoded protein is CSARDHRGLNNSPLHF.

This clonotype was detected a few times. The genes are TRBV9 and TRBJ2-1; 11 bases are shared with TRBD2. Unmatched junction bases numbered 6, after V lost 0 bases and J lost 7 bases. Per the germline V gene, CDR1 is SGDLS and CDR2 is YYNGEE. This CDR3 has 16 residues. In DNA, the CDR3 is TGTGCCAGCAGCGTAGAGGGACTAGCGGCTTTAAATGAGCAGTTCTTC. Protein sequence: CASSVEGLAALNEQFF. Together with reference TRBV9 and TRBJ2-1, the CDR3 gives the full variable domain: DSGVTQTPKHLITATGQRVTLRCSPRSGDLSVYWYQQSLDQGLQFLIQYYNGEERAKGNILERFSAQQFPDLHSELNLSSLELGDSALYFCASSVEGLAALNEQFFGPGTRLTVL.

This clonotype was seen more than once but under ten times. V usage is TRBV7-2 and J usage is TRBJ2-5; a weak D match, TRBD2 (5 bases). The CDR3 consists of 15 residues. Trimming took off 1 base at V and 5 bases at J, with 14 bases between the two ends. Germline CDR1 reads SGHTA; CDR2 reads FQGNSA. The CDR3 DNA sequence: TGTGCCAGCAGCTTAGGTATGCTGGGGAGTGAGACCCAGTACTTC. Protein: CASSLGMLGSETQYF.

This sequence joins TRBV6-5 and TRBJ1-2; unclear D gene. V lost 7 bases and J 8 bases, leaving 17 bases between the germline ends. This CDR3 spans 13 amino acids. CDR1 and CDR2 (germline): MNHEY, SVGAGI. The CDR3 loop is CASTLRSGLGYTF. As DNA, the CDR3 is TGTGCCAGCACCCTTCGTTCGGGGTTGGGCTACACCTTC.